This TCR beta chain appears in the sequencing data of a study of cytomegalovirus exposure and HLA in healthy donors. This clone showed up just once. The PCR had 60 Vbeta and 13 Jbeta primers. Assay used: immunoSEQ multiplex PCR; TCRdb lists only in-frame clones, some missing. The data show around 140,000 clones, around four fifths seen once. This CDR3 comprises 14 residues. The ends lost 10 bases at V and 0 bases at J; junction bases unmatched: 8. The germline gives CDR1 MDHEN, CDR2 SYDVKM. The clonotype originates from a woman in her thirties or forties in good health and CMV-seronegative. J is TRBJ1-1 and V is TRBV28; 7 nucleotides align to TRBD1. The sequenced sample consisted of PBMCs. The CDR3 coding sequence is TGTGCCACTTTGGAGGGACAGCTGAACACTGAAGCTTTCTTT. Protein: CATLEGQLNTEAFF.